The clone carrying this T cell receptor (beta chain) was counted between two and nine times. Its target is not known. These data come from a study of T cells after posttransplantation cyclophosphamide. J lost 2 bases, V lost 5 bases, and 12 bases had no gene match. The length of the CDR3 is 16 residues. Germline CDR1 is LNHNV and CDR2 is YYDKDF (reference sequence). General study results and limits: TRB overlap between skin or GI tissue T cells and blood was limited. Later post-transplant blood repertoires were often dominated by donor CD8+ memory clones.

Data came from immunoSEQ multiplex PCR; TCRdb stores just in-frame clones and leaves some out. Listed for the sample are roughly 41,000 clones, none seen a single time. V usage is TRBV15 and J usage is TRBJ2-7, with 7 nucleotides matching TRBD2. The specimen sequenced was PBMCs. The origin of this receptor is a man aged 25-45 years in good health and a related stem cell transplant donor. The CDR3 loop reads CATSPRGSGGAYEQYF. CDR3 DNA sequence: TGTGCCACCAGCCCCCGCGGGAGTGGGGGGGCCTACGAGCAGTACTTC.